The next 27 T cell receptor beta chains were all read from a single sample in a study of response to subunit inactivated influenza vaccine. A single record per CDR3 protein comes from TCRdb applying MiXCR to the RT-PCR reads. The table includes about 240,000 distinct CDR3 sequences, 12% detected once. The material was non-naive T cells sorted from PBMCs, obtained approximately 15 days before vaccination. These receptors were obtained from a man in his fifties who received an inactivated influenza vaccine.

The sample holds many counts of this clonotype. This chain connects TRBV4-3 to TRBJ1-1; no clear D. Trimming stripped 0 bases from V and 7 bases from J, with 12 bases between. This CDR3 is 14 amino acids long. CDR1 is LGHNA and CDR2 is YSLEER in the germline V gene. For the CDR3, the DNA is TGCGCCAGCAGCCAAGATGATAAGGGTGTTGAAGCTTTCTTT. This gives the protein CASSQDDKGVEAFF.

CDR3 sequence: CAISEWGLAEITDTQYF. The CDR3 region has the DNA TGTGCCATCAGTGAGTGGGGACTAGCGGAGATCACAGATACGCAGTATTTT. V usage is TRBV10-3 and J usage is TRBJ2-3; 11 bases agree with TRBD2. The germline V gene has CDR1 ENHRY and CDR2 SYGVKD. The CDR3 consists of 17 residues. The J segment lost 2 bases and the V segment lost 1 base, leaving 5 bases of the junction unmatched.

The chain joins TRBV11-1 to TRBJ2-1; 8 positions match TRBD2. With 1 base clipped from V and 9 bases from J, the junction kept 17 bases outside the gene matches. This CDR3 contains 18 residues. Germline V gives CDR1 SGHAT, CDR2 FQDESV (reference sequence). The CDR3 DNA follows: TGTGCCAGCAGCTTAGTAGGTGGACCAGCGGGAGATTTCGGTGAGCAGTTCTTC. This translates into CASSLVGGPAGDFGEQFF.

This clonotype was observed a handful of times. The rearrangement uses TRBV9 and TRBJ2-2; no definite D call. The CDR3 loop spans 16 amino acids. Germline loops: CDR1 SGDLS, CDR2 YYNGEE. Trimming took 2 bases from V and 3 from J, leaving 14 bases between them. The CDR3 is CASSVLGGVYTGELFF. Here the CDR3 DNA reads TGTGCCAGCAGCGTTCTAGGCGGAGTTTACACCGGGGAGCTGTTTTTT.

This clonotype was observed a few times. The chain couples TRBV7-2 to TRBJ2-7, with D maybe TRBD1 (6 bases). The CDR3 contains 14 residues. Per germline, CDR1 SGHTA and CDR2 FQGNSA. V lost 5 bases to trimming and J lost 6 bases, with 17 bases between them. The DNA for the CDR3 is TGTGCCAGCAGCCACAGGGAGTCCGGGCGCGAGCAGTACTTC. Protein product: CASSHRESGREQYF.

This clonotype was observed at least ten times. A read error may explain this, as a much larger clone is one base away. V usage is TRBV7-9 and J usage is TRBJ2-3; D gene ambiguous. V lost 2 bases and J lost 4, with 1 base in between. Germline assignment: CDR1 SEHNR and CDR2 FQNEAQ (reference sequence). The CDR3 sequence is 11 residues long. The CDR3 coding sequence is TGTGCCAGCAGCTTATCAGATACGCAGTATTTT. Residues: CASSLSDTQYF.

The V and J genes are TRBV4-3 and TRBJ2-1; possibly TRBD1 or TRBD2 for D (6 bases each). The V end was cut by 4 bases, the J end by 6 bases, with 16 bases between. In germline, CDR1 is LGHNA, CDR2 YSLEER. The CDR3 consists of 15 residues. The CDR3 sequence is CASSLTPGAGNEQFF. CDR3 in DNA: TGCGCCAGCAGCCTAACCCCGGGGGCCGGCAATGAGCAGTTCTTC.

This clonotype was detected ten times or more. This chain joins TRBV5-1 and TRBJ1-3; TRBD1 might be the D (5 bases). V was shortened by 1 base and J by 0 bases, with 11 bases between the two germline ends. The CDR3 spans 16 residues. Germline V gene data show CDR1 as SGHRS and CDR2 as YFSETQ. CDR3 bases: TGCGCCAGCAGCTTGACAGGAGCCCTCTCTGGAAACACCATATATTTT. The encoded protein is CASSLTGALSGNTIYF.

This clonotype was detected many times. This chain joins TRBV20-1 and TRBJ1-5, with TRBD1 as a possible D gene (5 bases). The germline V gene encodes CDR1 DFQATT and CDR2 SNEGSKA (reference sequence). The CDR3 has 13 amino acids. V lost 1 base, J lost 6 bases, and 10 bases lay in between. The DNA for the CDR3 is TGCAGTGCTAGAGTTGTGGGGGTTCAGCCCCAGCATTTT. It codes for CSARVVGVQPQHF.

The chain links TRBV20-1 to TRBJ2-2; 12 bases fit TRBD2. The CDR3 has 15 amino acids. The ends lost 4 bases at V and 7 bases at J; junction bases unmatched: 7. From germline, CDR1 is DFQATT and CDR2 SNEGSKA (reference sequence). DNA of the CDR3: TGCAGTGCTAAGCTAGCGGGAGGGGGAAACGGGGAGCTGTTTTTT. Residues: CSAKLAGGGNGELFF.

This clonotype was picked up a small number of times. The chain links TRBV29-1 to TRBJ2-3, with TRBD2 matching over 12 bases. Germline CDR1 is SQVTM and CDR2 is ANQGSEA. The CDR3 is 14 amino acids. V lost 4 bases, J lost 8 bases, and 7 bases stayed unmatched. The CDR3 DNA is TGCAGCGTTGGCCTAGCGGGAGGGACTGGTACGCAGTATTTT. This sequence encodes CSVGLAGGTGTQYF.

This rearrangement joins TRBV6-5 to TRBJ2-5; no reliable D call. V lost 5 bases to trimming and J lost 5 bases, with 15 bases between them. CDR1 MNHEY and CDR2 SVGAGI come from the germline V gene. The CDR3 runs to 14 residues. The CDR3 sequence is CASSKTQTRETQYF. The CDR3 DNA reads TGTGCCAGCAGTAAGACCCAAACGAGGGAGACCCAGTACTTC.

V gene TRBV10-3 combines with J gene TRBJ2-5; 7 bases agree with TRBD2. In germline, CDR1 is ENHRY, CDR2 SYGVKD. Germline trimming cut 8 bases from V and 5 bases from J; bases unmatched to any gene: 14. CDR3 length: 15 residues. CDR3 amino acids: CAIGGAGGSGETQYF. The CDR3 DNA reads TGTGCCATCGGCGGAGCGGGCGGGAGTGGGGAGACCCAGTACTTC.

The V gene is TRBV6-2 or TRBV6-3, the J gene TRBJ2-1; TRBD2 aligns across 13 bases. The CDR3 consists of 16 residues. The ends lost 10 bases at V and 0 bases at J; junction bases unmatched: 6. From germline, CDR1 is MNHEY and CDR2 SVGEGT. The chain's CDR3 is CATGTSGTSSYNEQFF. CDR3 nucleotide sequence: TGTGCCACCGGGACTAGCGGGACGAGCTCCTACAATGAGCAGTTCTTC.

This clonotype has at least ten counts. V and J are TRBV25-1 and TRBJ2-2, with no clear D. Looked up from germline, CDR1 is MGHDK and CDR2 is SYGVNS. V was clipped by 3 bases and J by 6 bases, with 11 bases between them. The CDR3 is 14 amino acids. The CDR3 bases are TGTGCCAGCAGTGAGGAAGGTATTCCCGGGGAGCTGTTTTTT. Its protein product is CASSEEGIPGELFF.

This rearrangement joins TRBV11-2 to TRBJ2-7; D is possibly TRBD1 (6 bases). Germline V gene sequence: CDR1 SGHAT, CDR2 FQNNGV. The CDR3 sequence is 11 residues long. Trimming removed 1 base at V and 9 bases at J, with 7 bases between. Here the CDR3 reads CASSLGQVQYF. CDR3 sequence (DNA): TGTGCCAGCAGCTTAGGACAGGTGCAGTACTTC.

This clonotype appeared a few times. This chain links TRBV28 with TRBJ2-7; TRBD2 agrees at 8 bases. Germline CDR1 MDHEN, CDR2 SYDVKM. Trimming took 6 bases from V and 7 from J; bases not matched to a gene: 11. The CDR3 runs to 14 residues. The CDR3 sequence: CASSPSGGRGEQYF. DNA for the CDR3: TGTGCCAGCAGCCCCAGCGGGGGTAGAGGGGAGCAGTACTTC. The whole variable domain, filled in from reference TRBV28 and TRBJ2-7, reads DVKVTQSSRYLVKRTGEKVFLECVQDMDHENMFWYRQDPGLGLRLIYFSYDVKMKEKGDIPEGYSVSREKKERFSLILESASTNQTSMYLCASSPSGGRGEQYFGPGTRLTVT.

This clonotype was detected ten times or more. This chain connects TRBV29-1 to TRBJ2-7; 10 positions agree with TRBD1. Germline loops: CDR1 SQVTM, CDR2 ANQGSEA. CDR3 length: 15 residues. After removal of 7 bases from V and 1 base from J, the junction contained 10 bases not matched to a gene. CDR3 region: CSARSRDRGSYEQYF. CDR3 DNA sequence: TGCAGCGCCCGATCCCGGGACAGGGGTTCCTACGAGCAGTACTTC.

This clonotype was recorded many times. The rearrangement uses TRBV29-1 and TRBJ2-2; D might be TRBD1 (6 bases). The V end lost 2 bases, the J end lost 3 bases, and 7 bases lay between the germline ends. From germline, CDR1 is SQVTM and CDR2 ANQGSEA. This CDR3 has 13 amino acids. CDR3 amino acids: CSVEKGDTGELFF. For the CDR3, the DNA is TGCAGCGTTGAAAAGGGGGACACCGGGGAGCTGTTTTTT.

The gene calls are TRBV19 and TRBJ1-1; 8 bases map to TRBD1. V shed 6 bases, J shed 4 bases, and the junction held 7 bases outside the gene matches. Germline V gene data show CDR1 as LNHDA and CDR2 as SQIVND (reference sequence). The CDR3 length is 14 residues. The CDR3 DNA reads as TGTGCCAGTAGGCCACAGGGGGAGGCCACTGAAGCTTTCTTT. Residues: CASRPQGEATEAFF.

The chain couples TRBV20-1 to TRBJ2-2; a weak D match, TRBD1 (6 bases). The V end lost 7 bases, the J end lost 4 bases, and 13 bases lay between the germline ends. The length of the CDR3 is 13 residues. Germline values: CDR1 DFQATT, CDR2 SNEGSKA (reference sequence). The CDR3 DNA is TGCAGTGTCGACGGCAGGGGCACCGGGGAGCTGTTTTTT. Translation gives CSVDGRGTGELFF.

The chain has TRBV7-3 and TRBJ1-2; 11 bases match TRBD1. V shed 5 bases and J 3 bases; nucleotides not matched to a gene: 2. Germline V gives CDR1 SGHTA, CDR2 FQGTGA. This CDR3 is built from 14 residues. CDR3 sequence reads: CASSRTGGDYGYTF. The CDR3 coding sequence is TGTGCCAGCAGCCGGACAGGGGGCGACTATGGCTACACCTTC.

This clonotype came up a few times. The chain joins TRBV29-1 to TRBJ2-7; TRBD1 aligns across 7 bases. V lost 4 bases and J lost 2; bases outside the gene matches: 8. The CDR3 runs 14 residues. Germline V gives CDR1 SQVTM, CDR2 ANQGSEA. The DNA for the CDR3 is TGCAGCGTTGGGGTAGGTCAGGGGGCCTACGAGCAGTACTTC. Translated, it gives CSVGVGQGAYEQYF.

This clonotype was detected ten times or more. The rearrangement uses TRBV30 and TRBJ2-7; D is perhaps TRBD2 (6 bases). The CDR3 extends over 13 amino acids. CDR1 GTSNPN and CDR2 SVGIG come from the germline V gene (reference sequence). Trimming removed 3 bases from V and 6 bases from J, with 15 bases in between. CDR3 region: CAWSKGTPREQYF. CDR3 coding DNA: TGTGCCTGGAGCAAAGGGACTCCCCGCGAGCAGTACTTC.

This sequence joins TRBV5-4 and TRBJ2-3; D is unclear. Per germline, CDR1 SGHNT and CDR2 YYREEE (reference sequence). V gave up 4 bases and J gave up 2 bases, with 14 bases separating them. The CDR3 runs 15 residues. The CDR3 here is CASSMGSQFTDTQYF. CDR3 nucleotide sequence: TGTGCCAGCAGCATGGGGTCTCAATTCACAGATACGCAGTATTTT.

V gene TRBV9 combines with J gene TRBJ2-1; TRBD2 agrees at 7 bases. Trimming removed 4 bases from V and 5 bases from J; junction bases left unmatched: 9. CDR1 is SGDLS, CDR2 YYNGEE, per germline. The CDR3 consists of 15 residues. The CDR3 protein is CASSLERGLNNEQFF. The CDR3 DNA is TGTGCCAGCAGCCTCGAGCGGGGACTCAACAATGAGCAGTTCTTC.

V usage is TRBV10-3 and J usage is TRBJ2-5; 11 bases line up with TRBD1. Trimming took 0 bases from V and 4 from J; bases not matched to a gene: 4. This CDR3 is 16 amino acids long. Per the germline V gene, CDR1 is ENHRY and CDR2 is SYGVKD. CDR3 nucleotides: TGTGCCATCAGTGAGTCGAGGACAGGGGGCAGAGAGACCCAGTACTTC. Translated: CAISESRTGGRETQYF.